This TCR beta chain was captured in a study of CD8 T cells in ankylosing spondylitis. General study findings and limits: Enrichment of disease-linked clones was reportedly significant in matched ankylosing spondylitis synovial fluid. In reactive arthritis synovial fluid and blood, some motif variants had been reported before. What appeared characteristic of ankylosing spondylitis blood was a TCR beta motif of eight highly homologous variants.

The junction had 5 bases not matched to a gene; V was cut back by 0 bases and J by 0 bases. Germline CDR1 SGHDT, CDR2 YYEEEE. The CDR3 loop spans 17 amino acids. In the case of this clonotype: Antigen: not known.

TCRdb independently ran MiXCR on the 5' RACE reads; one entry per CDR3 protein. Among some 130,000 distinct CDR3 sequences listed, 11% were seen once. The sequence was collected from a female donor with ankylosing spondylitis or in good health (not recorded which). The V and J genes are TRBV5-6 and TRBJ2-7; 11 bases align to TRBD2. The sample taken for sequencing was blood, either unsorted or a sorted T cell fraction (not recorded which). Here the CDR3 DNA reads TGTGCCAGCAGCTTGGAGGCTAGCGGGAGGAGCTCCTACGAGCAGTACTTC. It codes for CASSLEASGRSSYEQYF.